This T cell receptor beta chain appears in the sequencing data of a study of T and B cells in COVID-19 patients. Regarding the study as a whole: Patients with COVID-19 reportedly showed strongly skewed T cell receptor beta variable and joining gene usage. Few blood samples existed from mildly ill patients during symptoms or early in severe cases.

Multiplex PCR with BIOMED2 TRB-A/B primer pools amplified TRB rearrangements. In TCRdb, the multiplex PCR reads were re-called with MiXCR into one record per CDR3 protein. The sample includes under 2,500 distinct CDR3 sequences, around 25% seen only once; the top ten take roughly 60%. By its share, this clonotype is medium-sized. The antigen remains undetermined. Each TRB amplification used roughly 250-550 ng of genomic DNA from blood. The clonotype originates from a human donor with active COVID-19. The sample taken for sequencing was blood.

The CDR3 spells CASSPSGDQPQHF. The CDR3 bases are TGTGCCAGCTCACCCTCGGGGGATCAGCCCCAGCATTTT. The rearrangement uses TRBV18 and TRBJ1-5; a weak D match, TRBD1 (5 bases). Trimming stripped 3 bases from V and 5 bases from J, with 8 bases between. The CDR3 consists of 13 residues. From germline, CDR1 is KGHSH and CDR2 LQKENI.